This T cell receptor (beta chain) stems from a study of blood T cell repertoires in COVID-19 (dated by TCRdb to 2019 to 2021). Some background on the complete study: Collaborator samples came from the United States, Italy and Spain and covered acute and convalescent phases of COVID-19. The prospective study material was composed of cDNA or gDNA derived from T cells, B-cell-depleted T cells, or PBMCs. The dataset comprised deeply sampled blood TCRbeta repertoires from subjects exposed to, actively infected with, or recovered from COVID-19. A freely available public database, intended as a resource for researchers studying the immune response to SARS-CoV-2, is where the repertoires were released. Samples were obtained from the ongoing ImmuneRACE study (first 160 participants) and from some 1,300 subjects provided by 6 global collaborators. The sample metadata nearly always contained a de-identified subject ID, COVID-19 status, age in years and sex. Where available, HLA class I and class II types were obtained from metadata supplied by the sample provider rather than from assay-based typing. General conclusions and limits of the study: How much clinical and demographic metadata was included differed by source and by participant, and the metadata was provided uncurated.

Per the germline V gene (reference sequence), MNHEY is the CDR1 and SMNVEV is the CDR2. V is pared back by 4 bases and J by 5 bases, with 14 bases lying between the germline termini. The CDR3 has 15 amino acids, counting the end cysteine and phenylalanine. Solely the CDR3 DNA is kept, with 45 bases framed from the first base. Participants in the prospective study were aged about 18 to 89 years, lived in 20 to 30 United States geographic areas, and enrolled through a virtual design. To assign participants to cohorts, the prospective study relied on clinical history that participants themselves reported in a screening survey and a study questionnaire. Recovered participants in ImmuneRACE Cohort 3 were defined as having two consecutive negative NP/OP PCR tests, clearance from a healthcare professional, or resolution of symptoms. In the prospective study, mobile phlebotomists collected whole blood, serum and a nasopharyngeal or oropharyngeal swab from each participant. Participants in the prospective study had the option to provide additional blood draws and questionnaires over a 2-month period. Prospective study blood samples were shipped either frozen or at room temperature before DNA extraction.

Regarding this clone: No antigen is known for it. No clone much larger than this one lies a single base away; base qualities are absent.

TCRbeta CDR3 regions were amplified from genomic DNA by means of the immunoSEQ Assay, a bias-controlled multiplex PCR. In the authors' own workflow: Nucleated cell counts per sample were estimated from amplification of reference gene primers within the assay. To quantify the absolute abundance of each unique TCRbeta CDR3 rearrangement, sequence reads were collapsed and filtered. For each sample, productive Simpson clonality was calculated by taking the square root of Simpson's diversity index across productive rearrangements. As stored in TCRdb, this immuneACCESS dataset retains in-frame rearrangements with V and J assigned. A fraction of the clones does not appear; measured against another copy, unresolved V genes explain less than half of the discrepancy, and the remainder lacks a known reason. V, J and clone size derive from that table, while D and trimming were established from the DNA sequence. The table for this sample lists around 300,000 clones; about 90% of them were counted only once. The top ten constitute 1.9% of the sample.

The sequence was collected from a woman aged 55-70 years who had recovered from COVID-19. Material for sequencing was PBMCs or T cells enriched from blood (not recorded which). The receptor chain draws on TRBV27 and TRBJ1-4; no D gene call is confident. The CDR3 sequence is CASSSNSGKNEKLFF. The DNA sequence is given as TGTGCCAGCAGTTCCAACTCCGGGAAAAATGAAAAACTGTTTTTT.